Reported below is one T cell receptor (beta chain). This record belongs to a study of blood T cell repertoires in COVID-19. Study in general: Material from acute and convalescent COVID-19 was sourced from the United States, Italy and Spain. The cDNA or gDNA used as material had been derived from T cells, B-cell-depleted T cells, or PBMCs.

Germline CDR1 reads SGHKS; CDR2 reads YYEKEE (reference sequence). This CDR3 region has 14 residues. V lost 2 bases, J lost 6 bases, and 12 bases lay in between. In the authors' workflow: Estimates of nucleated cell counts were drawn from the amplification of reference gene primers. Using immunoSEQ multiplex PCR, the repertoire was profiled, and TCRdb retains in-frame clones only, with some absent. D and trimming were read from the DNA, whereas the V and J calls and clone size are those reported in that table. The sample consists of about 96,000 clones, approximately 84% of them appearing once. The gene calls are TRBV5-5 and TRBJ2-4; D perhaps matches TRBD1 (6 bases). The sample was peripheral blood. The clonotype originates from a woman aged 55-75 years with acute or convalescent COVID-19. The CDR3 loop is CASSFDRGRNIQYF. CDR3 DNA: TGTGCCAGCAGCTTTGATAGGGGGAGAAACATTCAGTACTTC.